This entry lists 6 T cell receptor beta chains sequenced from one sample in a study of regulatory T cells in long-lasting Graves disease. The time point denotes: persistent/refractory GD, antithyroid drugs over 5 years with positive TRAb. PBMC-extracted RNA yielded the TCR library. Arm-PCR with iRepertoire HTBI primers amplified the CDR3 regions for these TCR beta libraries. TCRdb re-derived calls from the multiplex PCR reads in MiXCR, one entry per CDR3 protein. The sample holds 400,000 to 500,000 distinct CDR3 sequences, 21% seen once. Here the sequenced sample was peripheral blood mononuclear cells (PBMCs), taken when the disease was refractory, from a patient treated with antithyroid drugs. These receptors originate from a female donor with Graves disease.

This clonotype came up many times. The chain has TRBV12-3 or TRBV12-4 and TRBJ2-7; tentatively, D is TRBD1 (5 bases). The CDR3 covers 12 residues. Deletions cut 10 bases from V and 3 bases from J, with 13 bases between. Written as DNA, the CDR3 is TGTGCCACCTCGTCGGACAACTACGAGCAGTACTTC. It encodes CATSSDNYEQYF.

Note on this clonotype: A much larger clone differs from this one at a single base, so this may be a read error. This likely comes from a read error, as the CDR3 has no conserved phenylalanine or tryptophan at its end. The rearrangement links TRBV10-3 to TRBJ2-7; D is perhaps TRBD1 or TRBD2 (6 bases each). Germline values: CDR1 ENHRY, CDR2 SYGVKD. Trimming took 3 bases from V and 7 from J, leaving 19 bases between them. This CDR3 comprises 15 residues. The CDR3 sequence: CAISDEGDSGQEQYL. The CDR3 coding sequence is TGTGCCATCAGTGATGAGGGGGACTCAGGCCAGGAGCAGTACCTC.

The J gene is TRBJ2-7, the V gene TRBV5-1; 7 positions agree with TRBD1. V trimming: 3 bases; J trimming: 1 base; junction bases outside the gene matches: 4. The CDR3 extends over 14 amino acids. The germline gives CDR1 SGHRS, CDR2 YFSETQ. CDR3 in DNA: TGCGCCAGCAGCTCTTTACAGGGGTCCTACGAGCAGTACTTC. This codes for CASSSLQGSYEQYF.

The chain combines TRBV11-3 with TRBJ2-5; 12 bases are shared with TRBD2. The better agreement between TRBJ2-1 and the DNA end casts doubt on the J call. The CDR3 sequence is 15 residues long. Looked up from germline, CDR1 is SGHNT and CDR2 is YENEEA. In nucleotides, the CDR3 is TGTGCCAGCAGCCTTACTAGCGGGAGGACGAATGAGCAGTTCTTC. Its protein product is CASSLTSGRTNEQFF.

Concerning this clonotype: At one of its ends the junction is not consistent with the germline gene, which may arise from a read error. The chain's CDR3 is CVSSLVWYEQYF. The CDR3 region has the DNA TGTGTCAGCAGTTTAGTATGGTACGAGCAGTACTTC. The chain couples TRBV12-3 or TRBV12-4 to TRBJ2-7; the D is unclear. The CDR3 covers 12 residues.

Ten or more counts support this clonotype. The rearrangement links TRBV28 to TRBJ2-7; perhaps TRBD2 as D (6 bases). V lost 3 bases and J lost 3, with 15 bases in between. Germline loops: CDR1 MDHEN, CDR2 SYDVKM. The CDR3 spans 15 residues. The CDR3 coding sequence is TGTGCCAGCAGTTTCAGCCCAGGAGGGATCTACGAGCAGTACTTC. It specifies CASSFSPGGIYEQYF. Full variable domain (missing parts from reference TRBV28 and TRBJ2-7): DVKVTQSSRYLVKRTGEKVFLECVQDMDHENMFWYRQDPGLGLRLIYFSYDVKMKEKGDIPEGYSVSREKKERFSLILESASTNQTSMYLCASSFSPGGIYEQYFGPGTRLTVT.